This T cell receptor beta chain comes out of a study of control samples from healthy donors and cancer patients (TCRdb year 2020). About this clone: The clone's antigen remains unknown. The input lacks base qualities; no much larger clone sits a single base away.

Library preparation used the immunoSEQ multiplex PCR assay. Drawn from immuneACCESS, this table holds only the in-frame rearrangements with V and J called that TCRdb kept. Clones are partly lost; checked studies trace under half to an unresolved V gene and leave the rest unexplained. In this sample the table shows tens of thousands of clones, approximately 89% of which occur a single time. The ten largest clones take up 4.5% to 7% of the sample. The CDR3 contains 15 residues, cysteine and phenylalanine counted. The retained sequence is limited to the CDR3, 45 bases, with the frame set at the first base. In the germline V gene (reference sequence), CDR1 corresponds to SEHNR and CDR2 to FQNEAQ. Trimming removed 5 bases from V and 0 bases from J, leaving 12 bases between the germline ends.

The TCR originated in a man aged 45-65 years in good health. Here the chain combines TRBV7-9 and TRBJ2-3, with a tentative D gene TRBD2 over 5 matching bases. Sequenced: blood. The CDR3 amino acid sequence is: CASSLWSGSTDTQYF. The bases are TGTGCCAGCAGCCTGTGGAGCGGAAGCACAGATACGCAGTATTTT.